This TCR beta chain was sequenced in a study of blood T cell repertoires in COVID-19. Turning to the study itself: Samples representing acute and convalescent COVID-19 were sourced from the United States, Italy and Spain. PBMCs, B-cell-depleted T cells, or T cells provided the cDNA or gDNA that made up the material.

The V end lost 1 base, the J end lost 8 bases, and 18 bases lay between the germline ends. CDR3 length: 16 amino acids. CDR1 and CDR2 from the germline V gene are LNHNV and YYDKDF (reference sequence). Authors' processing steps: The authors estimated nucleated cell counts from reference gene primer amplification. Assay: immunoSEQ multiplex PCR; the TCRdb copy retains only in-frame clones and omits some. V, J and clone size were drawn from that table, and D and trimming were deduced from the DNA. The sample consists of 6,000 to 7,500 clones, around 83% of them appearing once. The sequenced sample consisted of peripheral blood. The TCR sequence derives from a human donor with active COVID-19. The donor label of this sample is uncertain. This chain uses TRBV15 with TRBJ1-5, with D possibly matching TRBD1 (5 bases). As DNA, the CDR3 is TGTGCCACCAGCAGAGTTTTAGGGGCCGCTCGGAAGCCCCAGCATTTT. As protein: CATSRVLGAARKPQHF.